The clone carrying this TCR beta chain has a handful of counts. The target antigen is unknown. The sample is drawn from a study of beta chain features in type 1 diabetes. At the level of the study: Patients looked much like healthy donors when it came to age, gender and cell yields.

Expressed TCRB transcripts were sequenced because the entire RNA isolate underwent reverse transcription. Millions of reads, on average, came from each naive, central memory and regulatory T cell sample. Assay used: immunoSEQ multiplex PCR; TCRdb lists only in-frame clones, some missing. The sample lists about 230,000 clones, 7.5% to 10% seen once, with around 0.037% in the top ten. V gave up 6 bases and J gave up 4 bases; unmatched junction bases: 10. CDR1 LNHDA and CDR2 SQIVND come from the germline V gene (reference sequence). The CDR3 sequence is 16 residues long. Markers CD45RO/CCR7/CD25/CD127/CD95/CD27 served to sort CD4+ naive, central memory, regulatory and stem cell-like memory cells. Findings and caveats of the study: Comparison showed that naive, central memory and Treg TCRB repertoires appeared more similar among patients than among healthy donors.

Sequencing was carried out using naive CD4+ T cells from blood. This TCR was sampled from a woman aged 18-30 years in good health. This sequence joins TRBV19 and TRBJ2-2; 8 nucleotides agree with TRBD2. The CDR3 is CASRLDGGASTGELFF. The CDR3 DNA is TGTGCCAGTAGATTAGACGGGGGGGCATCCACCGGGGAGCTGTTTTTT.